This T cell receptor (beta chain) was recorded in a study of regulatory T cells in long-lasting Graves disease. The study, taken as a whole, reports: Public clonotype sharing was higher in persistent than newly diagnosed patients. Persistent disease preferred TRBV28, TRBJ1-2 and TRBJ2-5. TCR diversity was lower in persistent Graves' patients (versus newly diagnosed ones).

Trimming at V came to 5 bases and at J to 4 bases, leaving 8 bases not matched to a gene. Germline V CDR1 and CDR2: SGHTA, FQGTGA. CDR3 length: 15 residues. Libraries of TCR beta came from iRepertoire HTBI primers plus Arm-PCR of CDR3 regions. One entry per CDR3 protein results from TCRdb running MiXCR on the multiplex PCR reads. The sample lists about 350,000 distinct CDR3 sequences, about 17% occurring once. Time point of the sample: newly diagnosed GD, antithyroid drugs for less than 3 months. From RNA extracted from PBMCs, the TCR library was made. Blood from the periphery, nine milliliters in all, was drawn into EDTA tubes. This clonotype was observed at least ten times. What it binds is unknown. These data were also reused for a study on T cells in Graves' hyperthyroidism and ophthalmopathy.

J is TRBJ1-2 and V is TRBV7-3; 9 bases fit TRBD1. The source of this sequence is a woman aged 18-29 years with Graves disease. The sample in question was peripheral blood mononuclear cells (PBMCs), obtained at new diagnosis, from a patient treated with antithyroid drugs. CDR3 DNA: TGTGCCAGCAGCCTCCGACAGGGGGAAAGCTATGGCTACACCTTC. Protein product: CASSLRQGESYGYTF.